The TCR beta chain described here comes from a study of blood T cell repertoires in COVID-19. The germline gives CDR1 SGHVS, CDR2 FNYEAQ. The CDR3 totals 16 residues. V shed 1 base and J 9 bases; nucleotides not matched to a gene: 10. Produced via immunoSEQ multiplex PCR; TCRdb's table is partial and in-frame only. This sample carries about 35,000 clones, almost 85% of them seen once, and the ten largest clones take around 41%. The receptor was derived from a man older than 75 with active or convalescent COVID-19. This chain links TRBV7-6 with TRBJ2-1, with 9 bases fitting TRBD1. Sequenced sample: peripheral blood. The CDR3 loop is CASSLVGTGRLGEQFF. The CDR3 DNA reads TGTGCCAGCAGCTTAGTTGGGACAGGGCGGTTGGGTGAGCAGTTCTTC.